Described below is a single T cell receptor (beta chain) sequence and its context. Its antigen is not known. Germline V gene sequence: CDR1 KGHSH, CDR2 LQKENI. This CDR3 comprises 15 residues. Trimming removed 3 bases from V and 3 bases from J; junction bases left unmatched: 8. The data originate from a study of cytomegalovirus exposure and HLA in healthy donors. Overall study results and limits: Most sequenced TCRs were rare (though some public TCRs occurred in many donors).

The primer mix had 60 Vbeta and 13 Jbeta primers. The assay was immunoSEQ multiplex PCR, and TCRdb's table has in-frame clones only and misses some. The sample holds around 300,000 clones, 84% seen once. The source material was PBMCs. The chain joins TRBV18 to TRBJ2-7; 7 bases agree with TRBD1. This clonotype was obtained from a woman in her thirties or forties in good health and CMV-seropositive. As DNA, the CDR3 is TGTGCCAGCTCACCCCAAGAGGGGGCCCTCTACGAGCAGTACTTC. This sequence encodes CASSPQEGALYEQYF.